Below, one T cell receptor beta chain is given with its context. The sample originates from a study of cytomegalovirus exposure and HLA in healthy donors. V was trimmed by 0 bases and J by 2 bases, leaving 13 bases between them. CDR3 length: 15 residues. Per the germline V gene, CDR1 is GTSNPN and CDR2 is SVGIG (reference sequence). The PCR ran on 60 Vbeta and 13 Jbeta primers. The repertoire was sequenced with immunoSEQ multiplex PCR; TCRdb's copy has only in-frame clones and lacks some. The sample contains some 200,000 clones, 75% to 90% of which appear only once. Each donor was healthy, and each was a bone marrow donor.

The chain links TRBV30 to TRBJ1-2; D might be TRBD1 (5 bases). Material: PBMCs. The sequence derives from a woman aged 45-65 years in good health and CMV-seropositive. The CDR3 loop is CAWSVLRAKNYGYTF. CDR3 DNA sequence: TGTGCCTGGAGTGTACTCAGGGCCAAAAACTATGGCTACACCTTC.